The 15 T cell receptor beta chains below were found in one sample sequenced in a study of CD8 T cells in ankylosing spondylitis. TCRdb itself ran the 5' RACE reads through MiXCR, one entry per CDR3 protein. This table holds roughly 150,000 distinct CDR3 sequences, roughly a third found once. The sample was synovial fluid, either unsorted or a sorted T cell fraction (not recorded which). The receptors were gathered from a male donor with ankylosing spondylitis.

The chain links TRBV6-7 to TRBJ2-2, with D perhaps TRBD2 (6 bases). TRBV6-7 is recorded as an ORF, its role being uncertain. V shed 8 bases and J shed 3 bases, with 19 bases lying between them. This CDR3 is 16 amino acids long. CDR3 region: CASGGTQDRYTGELFF. CDR3 DNA: TGTGCCAGCGGGGGGACCCAAGACAGATACACCGGGGAGCTGTTTTTT.

The rearrangement uses TRBV13 and TRBJ1-1; TRBD1 matches 9 bases. The V segment lost 6 bases and the J segment 1 base; nucleotides outside the gene matches: 9. Germline V CDR1 and CDR2: PRHDT, FYEKMQ (reference sequence). The CDR3 consists of 16 residues. As DNA, the CDR3 is TGTGCCAGCAGACTAGCCCTGGGACAGGGGAACACTGAAGCTTTCTTT. Its translation is CASRLALGQGNTEAFF.

The chain couples TRBV2 to TRBJ2-5; 8 bases align to TRBD1. This CDR3 spans 13 amino acids. Germline CDR1 is SNHLY and CDR2 is FYNNEI. Unmatched junction bases numbered 4, after V lost 6 bases and J lost 4 bases. The CDR3 reads CASRTGGGETQYF. The CDR3 DNA follows: TGTGCCAGCAGAACAGGGGGAGGAGAGACCCAGTACTTC.

V gene TRBV5-1 combines with J gene TRBJ1-3; TRBD1 might be the D (5 bases). Germline V gene data show CDR1 as SGHRS and CDR2 as YFSETQ. Trimming shortened V by 4 bases and J by 0 bases, and 17 bases separated the two germline ends. The CDR3 has 17 amino acids. The CDR3 region has the DNA TGCGCCAGCAGCCCTCGGGACGGGCGCAGCTCTGGAAACACCATATATTTT. The encoded protein is CASSPRDGRSSGNTIYF.

The chain is built from TRBV7-9 and TRBJ2-7, with 10 bases aligning to TRBD1. The CDR3 extends over 15 amino acids. The V segment lost 4 bases and the J segment 4 bases; nucleotides outside the gene matches: 7. CDR1 is SEHNR, CDR2 FQNEAQ, per germline (reference sequence). The CDR3 nucleotides are TGTGCCAGCAGCTCCGGGACAGGGGTAGAGTACGAGCAGTACTTC. Residues: CASSSGTGVEYEQYF. The whole variable domain, filled in from reference TRBV7-9 and TRBJ2-7, reads DTGVSQNPRHKITKRGQNVTFRCDPISEHNRLYWYRQTLGQGPEFLTYFQNEAQLEKSRLLSDRFSAERPKGSFSTLEIQRTEQGDSAMYLCASSSGTGVEYEQYFGPGTRLTVT.

This clonotype was picked up many times. The V call is TRBV6-5, the J call TRBJ2-7; D unclear. Trimming cost V 0 bases and J 3 bases, with 12 bases left between them. This CDR3 has 15 amino acids. Germline CDR1 reads MNHEY; CDR2 reads SVGAGI. CDR3 amino acids: CASSYSSPRFYEQYF. The CDR3 bases are TGTGCCAGCAGTTACTCGAGCCCCAGGTTCTACGAGCAGTACTTC.

The rearrangement uses TRBV28 and TRBJ1-4, with D uncertain. CDR3 size: 16 residues. Germline V gene sequence: CDR1 MDHEN, CDR2 SYDVKM. Trimming took 10 bases from V and 4 from J, leaving 22 bases between them. The CDR3 loop is CATRSAQAPYNEKLFF. CDR3 nucleotides: TGTGCCACCCGAAGTGCGCAGGCCCCTTATAATGAAAAACTGTTTTTT.

V and J are TRBV20-1 and TRBJ2-1; a weak D match, TRBD2 (5 bases). The V and J ends lost 0 bases and 9 bases respectively, with 18 bases between them. This CDR3 contains 15 residues. CDR1 and CDR2 from the germline V gene are DFQATT and SNEGSKA (reference sequence). CDR3 nucleotide sequence: TGCAGTGCTAGAGAGCGGGTACGCCCCTGGGGTGAGCAGTTCTTC. Residues: CSARERVRPWGEQFF.

This clonotype was observed many times. This sequence joins TRBV20-1 and TRBJ2-5; D is perhaps TRBD1 (6 bases). Trimming took 0 bases from V and 0 from J, leaving 20 bases between them. Germline-derived CDR1 and CDR2 are DFQATT and SNEGSKA (reference sequence). This CDR3 region has 18 residues. In DNA form, the CDR3 reads TGCAGTGCTAGAGATCAATCCCTTGGGGGCCAGTACCAAGAGACCCAGTACTTC. Its protein is CSARDQSLGGQYQETQYF.

This clonotype was detected only a few times. The rearrangement links TRBV27 to TRBJ2-1, with 8 bases aligning to TRBD1. V trimming: 6 bases; J trimming: 0 bases; junction bases outside the gene matches: 7. CDR1 and CDR2 from the germline V gene are MNHEY and SMNVEV (reference sequence). The CDR3 totals 16 residues. The CDR3 loop is CASSTRTGRSYNEQFF. CDR3 DNA sequence: TGTGCCAGCAGCACTAGGACAGGGCGCTCCTACAATGAGCAGTTCTTC.

This clonotype was seen many times. J is TRBJ2-6 and V is TRBV6-1, with D possibly being TRBD1 (5 bases). CDR3 size: 16 residues. CDR1 MNHNS and CDR2 SASEGT come from the germline V gene. V was clipped by 6 bases and J by 2 bases, with 14 bases between them. The CDR3 sequence: CASSSDRQTGANVLTF. In DNA, the CDR3 is TGTGCCAGCAGCTCCGACAGACAGACTGGGGCCAACGTCCTGACTTTC.

This clonotype has ten or more counts. The CDR3 nucleotides read TGCAGTGCCCTAGGGGGACAGGGGGCCTACGAGCAGTACTTC. Its translation is CSALGGQGAYEQYF. V usage is TRBV20-1 and J usage is TRBJ2-7; 11 bases map to TRBD1. The CDR3 covers 14 residues. CDR1 DFQATT and CDR2 SNEGSKA come from the germline V gene (reference sequence). The trim removed 6 bases at V and 2 bases at J, leaving 6 bases unmatched.

The chain recombines TRBV18 with TRBJ1-2, with no clear D. The CDR3 totals 15 residues. Germline assignment: CDR1 KGHSH and CDR2 LQKENI. V lost 1 base to trimming and J lost 0 bases, with 9 bases between them. The CDR3: CASSPLGKANYGYTF. The CDR3 DNA reads TGTGCCAGCTCACCACTTGGGAAGGCTAACTATGGCTACACCTTC.

In this sample, this clonotype turned up once. V is TRBV29-1 and J is TRBJ1-2, with D perhaps TRBD1 (5 bases). This CDR3 is built from 11 residues. Germline V gives CDR1 SQVTM, CDR2 ANQGSEA. Trimming removed 7 bases from V and 8 bases from J, with 14 bases in between. The DNA of the CDR3 is TGCAGCGGGGGGGAGGGGAAGGGCTACACCTTC. Protein product: CSGGEGKGYTF. The full variable domain, with the rest looked up from reference TRBV29-1 and TRBJ1-2, is SAVISQKPSRDICQRGTSLTIQCQVDSQVTMMFWYRQQPGQSLTLIATANQGSEATYESGFVIDKFPISRPNLTFSTLTVSNMSPEDSSIYLCSGGEGKGYTFGSGTRLTVV.

DNA for the CDR3: TGTGCCAGCAGTATCCCCCAGACAAATACCCAGTACTTC. It is translated as CASSIPQTNTQYF. The gene calls are TRBV28 and TRBJ2-5, with no clear D. V was trimmed by 5 bases and J by 8 bases, leaving 15 bases between them. This CDR3 region has 13 residues. The germline CDR1 and CDR2 sequences are MDHEN and SYDVKM.